This TCR beta chain is drawn from a study of cytomegalovirus exposure and HLA in healthy donors. General study results and limits: A previous analysis found most TCR beta V segments productive roughly 87% or roughly 30% of the time.

Comment on this clone: Its antigen is not identified.

The PCR was carried out with 60 Vbeta primers and 13 Jbeta primers. Assay used: immunoSEQ multiplex PCR; TCRdb lists only in-frame clones, some missing. The sample consists of about 98,000 clones, more than 60% of them appearing once. The clonotype originates from a man in his fifties in good health and CMV-seronegative. The sample was PBMCs.

The CDR3 protein is CASSPFGASNTEAFF. In nucleotides, the CDR3 is TGTGCCAGCTCACCTTTTGGGGCCTCGAACACTGAAGCTTTCTTT. The gene calls are TRBV18 and TRBJ1-1; D possibly corresponds to TRBD1 (5 bases). The length of the CDR3 is 15 residues. Germline CDR1 KGHSH, CDR2 LQKENI. Between the trimmed V and J ends, which lost 3 bases and 1 base, there was a span of 12 bases. Filled out from reference TRBV18 and TRBJ1-1, the complete variable domain reads NAGVMQNPRHLVRRRGQEARLRCSPMKGHSHVYWYRQLPEEGLKFMVYLQKENIIDESGMPKERFSAEFPKEGPSILRIQQVVRGDSAAYFCASSPFGASNTEAFFGQGTRLTVV.